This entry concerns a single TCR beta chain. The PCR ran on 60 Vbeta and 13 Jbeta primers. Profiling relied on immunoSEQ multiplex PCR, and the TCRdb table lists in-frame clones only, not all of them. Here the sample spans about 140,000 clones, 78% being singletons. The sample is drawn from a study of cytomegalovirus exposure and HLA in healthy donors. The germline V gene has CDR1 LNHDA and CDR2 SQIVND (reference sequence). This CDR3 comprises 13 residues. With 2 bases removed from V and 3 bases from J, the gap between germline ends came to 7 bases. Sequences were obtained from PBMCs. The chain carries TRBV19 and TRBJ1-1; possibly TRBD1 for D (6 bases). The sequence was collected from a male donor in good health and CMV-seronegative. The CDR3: CASSINRDTEAFF. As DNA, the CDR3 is TGTGCCAGTAGTATAAACAGGGACACTGAAGCTTTCTTT.